This T cell receptor beta chain was obtained from a study of OX40 agonist ivuxolimab in advanced cancers. Study details: Checkpoint inhibitors had been given previously to 40% of patients. Three patients responded partially, comprising one with hepatocellular carcinoma and two with cutaneous melanoma. Study-level points and caveats: Antigen specificity remained undetermined for the expanded peripheral T cells.

Sequencing was performed with immunoSEQ multiplex PCR; in TCRdb, only in-frame clones are kept and a portion is missing. Here the sample spans under 100,000 clones, 75% to 90% being singletons. The germline V gene has CDR1 SGHTA and CDR2 FQGNSA. This CDR3 spans 16 amino acids. J lost 5 bases, V lost 1 base, and 9 bases had no gene match. As to this clone: Its specificity is not known.

This chain links TRBV7-2 with TRBJ2-5; TRBD2 matches at 8 bases. The specimen was CD4+ or CD8+ T cells sorted from blood, collected in a trial of the OX40 agonist ivuxolimab. This sequence was found in an adult with an advanced solid tumor such as melanoma, head and neck, liver or kidney cancer. CDR3 amino acids: CASSLDGGGAWETQYF. CDR3 in DNA: TGTGCCAGCAGCTTAGACGGGGGGGGCGCCTGGGAGACCCAGTACTTC.